The rows below give T cell receptor beta chains drawn from one sample of a study of OX40 agonist ivuxolimab in advanced cancers. The assay was immunoSEQ multiplex PCR, and TCRdb's table has in-frame clones only and misses some. The sample has 50,000 to 65,000 clones; roughly 88% are singletons. The sample here was CD4+ or CD8+ T cells sorted from blood, taken in a trial of the OX40 agonist ivuxolimab. Source of these receptors: an adult with an advanced solid tumor such as melanoma, head and neck, liver or kidney cancer. The CDR3 runs from the conserved cysteine through the conserved F or W. Each record gives: clone size, V gene, D gene, J gene, CDR3 DNA, CDR3 protein. A D gene is named only where the DNA matches it firmly. Clone size, where shown, is once, few, many, or a class for clones that have expanded.

>medium-sized|TRBV11-1|TRBD1|TRBJ2-7
TGTGCCAGCAGCTTAGGCCGGACAGGGCGCGAGCAGTACTTC
CASSLGRTGREQYF
>.|TRBV29-1|.|TRBJ2-3
TGCAGCGTGAGGGGGAGACTAACTCCAGATACGCAGTATTTT
CSVRGRLTPDTQYF
>.|TRBV11-2|TRBD1|TRBJ2-5
TGTGCCAGCAGCTTGGGGACAGGGGGCCGGGAGACCCAGTACTTC
CASSLGTGGRETQYF
>.|TRBV11-2|.|TRBJ2-3
TGTGCCAGCAGCCGTGACAGTGTTCCCACAGATACGCAGTATTTT
CASSRDSVPTDTQYF
>.|TRBV6-4|.|TRBJ2-2
TGTGCCAGCAGTAGAGAGGAGGGAACCGGGGAGCTGTTTTTT
CASSREEGTGELFF
>.|TRBV7-6|.|TRBJ1-4
TGTGCCAGCAGCTCTTCGGCCGAAAAACTGTTTTTT
CASSSSAEKLFF
>.|TRBV15|.|TRBJ1-5
TGTGCCACCAGCAGAGTTACAGGGCACAATCAGCCCCAGCATTTT
CATSRVTGHNQPQHF
>.|TRBV7-9|.|TRBJ1-1
TGTGCCAGCAGTTATCTGAACACTGAAGCTTTCTTT
CASSYLNTEAFF
>.|TRBV5-4|TRBD2|TRBJ2-1
TGTGCCAGCAGCCGGGGACTAGCGGGATTCAATGAGCAGTTCTTC
CASSRGLAGFNEQFF
>few|TRBV28|.|TRBJ2-4
TGTGCCAGCAGTCTCCGCCAGGGTTATGACATTCAGTACTTC
CASSLRQGYDIQYF
>.|TRBV7-2|.|TRBJ1-1
TGTGCCAGCAGCTTATTTATCGGGGGCACTGAAGCTTTCTTT
CASSLFIGGTEAFF
>.|TRBV10-3|.|TRBJ2-3
TGTGCCATCAGTGAGAGAGATCAGGCAGATACGCAGTATTTT
CAISERDQADTQYF
>.|TRBV19|.|TRBJ1-3
TGTGCCAGTAGTACCGAGCCATATGGAAACACCATATATTTT
CASSTEPYGNTIYF
>.|TRBV10-3|.|TRBJ2-7
TGTGCCATCAGGCCCAGACAGGCCTACGAGCAGTACTTC
CAIRPRQAYEQYF
>once|TRBV7-3|.|TRBJ2-2
TGTGCCAGCAGCTTAGGCGGCCTAAACACCGGGGAGCTGTTTTTT
CASSLGGLNTGELFF
>.|TRBV5-1|TRBD1|TRBJ1-1
TGCGCCAGCAGCTACGGACAGGGGAACACTGAAGCTTTCTTT
CASSYGQGNTEAFF
>.|TRBV4-1|TRBD1|TRBJ2-3
TGCGCCAGCAGCCCCACACCCGGACAGGGTCCAGATACGCAGTATTTT
CASSPTPGQGPDTQYF
>once|TRBV19|TRBD1|TRBJ2-6
TGTGCCAGTAGTAACTCTTGGACAGGGTCGATCACTGGGGCCAACGTCCTGACTTTC
CASSNSWTGSITGANVLTF
>.|TRBV27|TRBD2|TRBJ2-1
TGTGCCAGCAGTTTTGGACTAGCGGCTTACAATGAGCAGTTCTTC
CASSFGLAAYNEQFF
>.|TRBV7-9|TRBD1|TRBJ1-1
TGTGCCAGCAGACAAGACAGGGGGAACACTGAAGCTTTCTTT
CASRQDRGNTEAFF
>.|TRBV5-1|.|TRBJ2-1
TGCGCCAGCAGGGTTACCGGGACTCCAACCCAGAAAGCCTACAATGAGCAGTTCTTC
CASRVTGTPTQKAYNEQFF